This TCR beta chain appears in the sequencing data of a study of CD8 T cells in acute hepatitis C reinfection (dated by TCRdb to the early 2020s). With respect to the entire study: The TCRbeta repertoire of CD8+ T cells specific for the HCV NS3-1073 epitope was profiled during acute infection and after viral clearance. A few spontaneous resolvers contributed paired acute and follow-up samples. Summary of the overall study and its limitations: Regardless of outcome, more than 10 public clonotypes were found, and one public clonotype used V04-02/J02-02. Because bulk sequencing covered only the TCRbeta chain, the alphabeta pairing of public clonotypes could not be determined. It was rare for CDR3 sequences to be shared with other epitopes, and exact matching may have been limited by differing sequencing approaches. Chronically infected subjects had no follow-up repertoires because NS3-1073 specific cells were too rare to sort. NS3-1073 specific repertoires were highly diverse, with no significant diversity differences between acute resolver, follow-up resolver and acute chronic samples. All groups preferentially used the TRBV04 and TRBV06 gene families, and overrepresentation in the naive pool did not explain this preferential usage.

Genomic DNA was extracted from FACS-sorted cells, and TCRbeta chain sequencing was performed through the commercial immunoSEQ service. Regarding the original processing steps: ImmunoSEQ Analyzer software v3.0 and R v3.5.1 were the tools used to analyze the repertoire data. Sequences containing stop codons or out-of-frame rearrangements were removed, so only productive rearrangements were analyzed. Simpson diversity, Shannon entropy, CDR3 length and nucleotide addition metrics were obtained from the sequencing provider. Based on frequency, clonotypes were placed into dominant, sub-dominant, low or lowest abundance groups, and clonotypes under 0.1% were left out of most analyses. A CDR3 amino acid clonotype was called public when found in at least two subjects at a cumulative frequency of at least 0.5%. Entries here come from immuneACCESS through TCRdb and include only in-frame sequences with V and J called. Some clones fail to appear in such tables; in the studies checked, an unresolved V gene covers under half of the shortfall, and the cause of the remainder is unknown. V, J and clone size are taken as reported in that table, and D and trimming were inferred from the DNA itself. This sample holds more than 35,000 clones; approximately 87% were observed only once. The ten most abundant clones make up roughly 0.51% of the sample.

What the time point label conveys for this sample: naive CD8 control sorted from an acute-time-point sample. Enrolled in the Montreal Hepatitis C Cohort (HEPCO) in Canada, the donors were people who inject drugs, and these donors were followed every 3 months. Acute primary HCV infection was defined as a positive HCV RNA or antibody test that came after a negative test within the prior 24 weeks. Surface staining used CD3, CD8 and CD45RO antibodies, with an aqua fixable dye to exclude dead cells. The cohort also included about 6 subjects who developed chronic infection, defined as HCV RNA positivity at 24 weeks. Frozen stocks of peripheral blood mononuclear cells were first thawed, after which negative isolation of CD8+ T cells was carried out using the MACS CD8+ T cell Isolation Kit. Cells were sorted on a BD FACSAria II cell sorter. As to this clone: The antigen it binds to is not known. No base quality values were provided; no much bigger clone lies one nucleotide off.

Inclusive of the bounding cysteine and phenylalanine, the CDR3 is 13 residues long. The read is trimmed to its CDR3 DNA, 39 bases read in frame from base 1. In the germline V gene, CDR1 corresponds to SQVTM and CDR2 to ANQGSEA. Ends trimmed: V by 4 bases, J by 4 bases; bases unmatched to a gene: 4. The rearrangement joined TRBV29-1 to TRBJ2-1; TRBD2 lines up with 7 middle nucleotides. The receptor was isolated from a man under 40 with chronic hepatitis C. Sequencing was done on a sample of naive CD8+ T cells from PBMCs. The cell subset or site label corresponds to: sorted total naive CD45RO-negative CD8+ T cells. This receptor has the CDR3 CSVVERDYNEQFF. The nucleotides read TGCAGCGTTGTTGAGCGGGATTACAATGAGCAGTTCTTC.